This TCR beta chain came from a study of blood T cell repertoires in COVID-19. About the study: Acute and convalescent COVID-19 specimens originated in the United States, Italy and Spain. T cells, B-cell-depleted T cells, or PBMCs provided the cDNA or gDNA that served as material.

As processed by the authors: Amplification of reference gene primers provided the estimated nucleated cell counts. Generated by immunoSEQ multiplex PCR, the TCRdb table keeps only in-frame clones and is missing some. The D gene and trimming were derived from the DNA, and the V and J assignments and clone size from that table. The table includes tens of thousands of clones, nearly 85% detected once. Points on this clone: The same CDR3 arises from other DNA sequences in this sample as well.

CDR1 and CDR2 (germline): KGHSH, LQKENI. The length of the CDR3 is 14 residues. The germline V and J ends were trimmed by 0 bases and 5 bases, with 10 bases remaining between them. This receptor was taken from a woman of 80 years or more with acute or convalescent COVID-19. Specimen: peripheral blood. The chain has TRBV18 and TRBJ2-5; tentatively, D is TRBD2 (5 bases). The CDR3 protein is CASSPPGSGETQYF. CDR3 in DNA: TGTGCCAGCTCACCACCGGGGAGTGGGGAGACCCAGTACTTC.